Below, 23 T cell receptor beta chains from the same sample are listed, as sequenced in a study of control samples from healthy donors and cancer patients. TCRdb's table, derived via immunoSEQ multiplex PCR, lists solely in-frame clones and lacks some. The table shows 91,000 or so clones, with about 89% occurring only once. Sequenced: blood. Receptors were obtained from a woman aged 30 to 39 in good health.

The J gene is TRBJ1-1, the V gene TRBV30; possible D gene TRBD1, 5 bases. Trimming left V 2 bases short and J 7 bases short, with 11 bases between. CDR1 and CDR2 (germline): GTSNPN, SVGIG (reference sequence). This CDR3 is built from 12 residues. CDR3 loop: CAWSPMGGEAFF. The CDR3 bases are TGTGCCTGGAGTCCCATGGGGGGTGAAGCTTTCTTT.

The chain couples TRBV5-6 to TRBJ1-2, with 7 positions matching TRBD1. Germline V gene lookup returns CDR1 SGHDT and CDR2 YYEEEE. V shed 2 bases, J shed 2 bases, and the junction held 6 bases outside the gene matches. This CDR3 has 15 amino acids. This CDR3 reads CASSFVATGNYGYTF. CDR3 nucleotide sequence: TGTGCCAGCAGCTTTGTTGCGACAGGGAACTATGGCTACACCTTC. Full variable domain (remainder filled in from reference TRBV5-6 and TRBJ1-2): DAGVTQSPTHLIKTRGQQVTLRCSPKSGHDTVSWYQQALGQGPQFIFQYYEEEERQRGNFPDRFSGHQFPNYSSELNVNALLLGDSALYLCASSFVATGNYGYTFGSGTRLTVV.

The genes are TRBV1 and TRBJ1-2; the table gives TRBD1 as D, unverified against the DNA. TRBV1 is a documented pseudogene. The CDR3 spans 19 residues. The CDR3 nucleotides read TGCACCAGCAGCCAAGAAGGATCTGGACAACCCCTGGGTGACTATGGCTACACCTTC. Protein product: CTSSQEGSGQPLGDYGYTF.

J is TRBJ1-2 and V is TRBV5-1; D is uncertain. Germline values: CDR1 SGHRS, CDR2 YFSETQ. V lost 0 bases and J 8 bases, leaving 17 bases between the germline ends. The CDR3 has 15 residues. CDR3 sequence: CASSLASRILEGYTF. The CDR3, as DNA: TGCGCCAGCAGCTTGGCCTCGAGGATTTTAGAAGGCTACACCTTC.

The CDR3 region is CASSPTVNYGYTF. Here the CDR3 DNA reads TGTGCCAGCAGTCCTACGGTTAACTATGGCTACACCTTC. The chain couples TRBV6-5 to TRBJ1-2; no clear D gene. This CDR3 spans 13 amino acids. Germline V gives CDR1 MNHEY, CDR2 SVGAGI. Trimming cost V 5 bases and J 1 base, with 8 bases left between them.

The chain links TRBV6-5 to TRBJ2-7; 7 positions match TRBD1. This CDR3 has 15 amino acids. Germline V gene lookup returns CDR1 MNHEY and CDR2 SVGAGI. J was trimmed by 5 bases and V by 7 bases; bases with no gene match: 14. The CDR3 spells CASKISFTGDHEQYF. The CDR3 nucleotides are TGTGCCAGCAAAATCTCCTTCACAGGGGACCACGAGCAGTACTTC.

V and J are TRBV4-2 and TRBJ1-4; TRBD1 agrees at 7 bases. The CDR3 covers 17 residues. V shed 1 base, J shed 8 bases, and the junction held 13 bases outside the gene matches. Germline V gene sequence: CDR1 LGHNA, CDR2 YNFKEQ. CDR3 DNA: TGTGCCAGCAGCCAAGTCCGTACAGGGGCCGCCGGAGAAAAACTGTTTTTT. Translation gives CASSQVRTGAAGEKLFF.

The rearrangement joins TRBV6-5 to TRBJ1-3; tentatively, D is TRBD1 (5 bases). The CDR3 totals 14 residues. CDR1 is MNHEY, CDR2 SVGAGI, per germline. V lost 5 bases, J lost 4 bases, and 12 bases lay in between. The chain's CDR3 is CASSRGPLGNTIYF. CDR3 DNA sequence: TGTGCCAGCAGTAGGGGCCCTCTCGGAAACACCATATATTTT.

The genes are TRBV5-1 and TRBJ1-6; D is perhaps TRBD1 (5 bases). Between the trimmed V and J ends, which lost 0 bases and 6 bases, there was a span of 10 bases. The CDR3 sequence is 15 residues long. CDR1 SGHRS and CDR2 YFSETQ come from the germline V gene. The DNA for the CDR3 is TGCGCCAGCAGCTTGGTATGGGGGGGTAATTCACCCCTCCACTTT. It specifies CASSLVWGGNSPLHF.

This clone was observed a handful of times. This rearrangement joins TRBV6-2 or TRBV6-3 to TRBJ2-2; 7 bases agree with TRBD2. The CDR3 runs 17 residues. The trim removed 2 bases at V and 1 base at J, leaving 7 bases unmatched. Germline CDR1 and CDR2: MNHEY and SVGEGT. As DNA, the CDR3 is TGTGCCAGCAGTTACCCCGGGGGGAGGGGGAACACCGGGGAGCTGTTTTTT. This translates into CASSYPGGRGNTGELFF.

This rearrangement joins TRBV6-5 to TRBJ1-1; unclear D gene. The V gene lost 2 bases and the J gene lost 2 bases, with 6 bases spanning the gap. Germline-derived CDR1 and CDR2 are MNHEY and SVGAGI. The CDR3 extends over 13 amino acids. The CDR3 DNA sequence: TGTGCCAGCAGTTACAGGCTAAACACTGAAGCTTTCTTT. Translated: CASSYRLNTEAFF.

The V call is TRBV7-8, the J call TRBJ1-6; 7 nucleotides align to TRBD1. CDR1 is SGHVS and CDR2 is FQNEAQ in the germline V gene. The CDR3 extends over 16 amino acids. V lost 3 bases and J lost 7; bases outside the gene matches: 9. CDR3: CASSLLGQTTNSPLHF. DNA for the CDR3: TGTGCCAGCAGCTTGCTGGGACAGACAACCAATTCACCCCTCCACTTT.

The rearrangement uses TRBV11-2 and TRBJ2-2, with 11 bases lining up with TRBD2. Germline V lookup: CDR1 SGHAT, CDR2 FQNNGV. CDR3 length: 16 amino acids. V was clipped by 3 bases and J by 4 bases; unmatched bases: 4. CDR3 loop: CASSFLAGGITGELFF. The CDR3 DNA reads TGTGCCAGCAGCTTCCTAGCGGGGGGAATCACCGGGGAGCTGTTTTTT.

CDR3 protein: CASSVGENTEAFF. CDR3 in DNA: TGTGCCAGCAGTGTCGGCGAAAACACTGAAGCTTTCTTT. The gene calls are TRBV2 and TRBJ1-1; no clear D gene. Per the germline V gene, CDR1 is SNHLY and CDR2 is FYNNEI. The V end lost 4 bases, the J end lost 2 bases, and 8 bases lay between the germline ends. This CDR3 is 13 amino acids long.

This chain links TRBV7-9 with TRBJ1-1; weak D call: TRBD1 (6 bases). This CDR3 contains 14 residues. Germline CDR1 SEHNR, CDR2 FQNEAQ (reference sequence). Between the trimmed V and J ends, which lost 6 bases and 5 bases, there was a span of 16 bases. The CDR3 protein is CASRRQAPGTEAFF. CDR3 sequence (DNA): TGTGCCAGCAGACGACAGGCCCCGGGAACTGAAGCTTTCTTT.

The chain joins TRBV7-9 to TRBJ2-2, with D tentatively TRBD1 (5 bases). This CDR3 contains 14 residues. V lost 5 bases to trimming and J lost 1 base, with 8 bases between them. In germline, CDR1 is SEHNR, CDR2 FQNEAQ (reference sequence). This CDR3 is CASSHQGNTGELFF. In nucleotides, the CDR3 is TGTGCCAGCAGCCACCAGGGGAACACCGGGGAGCTGTTTTTT.

The V and J genes are TRBV29-1 and TRBJ1-2; TRBD1 matches at 8 bases. Unmatched junction bases numbered 2, after V lost 4 bases and J lost 7 bases. The CDR3 extends over 11 amino acids. Germline V CDR1 and CDR2: SQVTM, ANQGSEA. As DNA, the CDR3 is TGCAGCGTTGGGACAGGGTTTGGCTACACCTTC. This encodes CSVGTGFGYTF.

The chain combines TRBV6-5 with TRBJ1-3, with a tentative D call TRBD1 (6 bases). Germline V gene data show CDR1 as MNHEY and CDR2 as SVGAGI. This CDR3 contains 13 residues. Trimming pared 6 bases from V and 8 bases from J, leaving 14 bases between. The chain's CDR3 is CASRDTGRDTIYF. CDR3 in DNA: TGTGCCAGCAGGGACACAGGGCGCGACACCATATATTTT.

The J gene is TRBJ1-2, the V gene TRBV19; 7 nucleotides match TRBD1. Germline CDR1 reads LNHDA; CDR2 reads SQIVND (reference sequence). There are 15 residues in the CDR3. V shed 5 bases and J 5 bases; nucleotides not matched to a gene: 11. The DNA for the CDR3 is TGTGCCAGTAGTCGTCCGGGACAGCTACAATATGGCTACACCTTC. This codes for CASSRPGQLQYGYTF.

V gene TRBV6-5 combines with J gene TRBJ1-5; D possibly corresponds to TRBD1 (5 bases). Germline V gene lookup returns CDR1 MNHEY and CDR2 SVGAGI. V shed 4 bases and J shed 0 bases, with 13 bases lying between them. The CDR3 consists of 16 residues. Here the CDR3 reads CASSWGSLDSNQPQHF. CDR3 DNA: TGTGCCAGCAGTTGGGGGAGTCTTGATAGCAATCAGCCCCAGCATTTT.

The chain employs TRBV18 and TRBJ1-6, with no clear D. V was shortened by 1 base and J by 4 bases, with 11 bases between the two germline ends. The CDR3 is 16 amino acids. The germline V gene has CDR1 KGHSH and CDR2 LQKENI. The CDR3 DNA follows: TGTGCCAGCTCACCACGAAGGCAGCCGTATAATTCACCCCTCCACTTT. Amino acid sequence: CASSPRRQPYNSPLHF.

The rearrangement uses TRBV18 and TRBJ2-7; TRBD1 might be the D (5 bases). Germline assignment: CDR1 KGHSH and CDR2 LQKENI. The CDR3 runs to 15 residues. The V end was cut by 0 bases, the J end by 5 bases, with 14 bases between. CDR3 DNA: TGTGCCAGCTCACCACCCGACAGTCCTAGGAACGAGCAGTACTTC. Amino acids: CASSPPDSPRNEQYF.

This rearrangement joins TRBV7-6 to TRBJ2-5, with 11 bases fitting TRBD1. CDR3 size: 16 residues. Germline assignment: CDR1 SGHVS and CDR2 FNYEAQ. J was trimmed by 5 bases and V by 5 bases; bases with no gene match: 10. The CDR3 loop is CASSPRTGGVWETQYF. CDR3 DNA sequence: TGTGCCAGCAGCCCGAGGACAGGGGGCGTTTGGGAGACCCAGTACTTC. The entire variable domain, with the rest obtained from reference TRBV7-6 and TRBJ2-5, is as follows: GAGVSQSPRYKVTKRGQDVALRCDPISGHVSLYWYRQALGQGPEFLTYFNYEAQQDKSGLPNDRFSAERPEGSISTLTIQRTEQRDSAMYRCASSPRTGGVWETQYFGPGTRLLVL.